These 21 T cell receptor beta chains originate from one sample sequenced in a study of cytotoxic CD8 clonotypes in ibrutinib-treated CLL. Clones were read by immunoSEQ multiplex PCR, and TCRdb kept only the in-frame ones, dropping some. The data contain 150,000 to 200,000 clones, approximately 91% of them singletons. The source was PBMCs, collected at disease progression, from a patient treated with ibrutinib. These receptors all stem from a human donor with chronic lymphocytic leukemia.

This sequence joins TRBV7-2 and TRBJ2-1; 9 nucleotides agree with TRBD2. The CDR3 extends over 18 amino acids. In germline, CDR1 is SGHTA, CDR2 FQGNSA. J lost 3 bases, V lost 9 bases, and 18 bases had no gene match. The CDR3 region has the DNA TGTGCCAGTCGTAGCGGGAGTTTCAAAAGAGGGTTCTACAATGAGCAGTTCTTC. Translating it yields CASRSGSFKRGFYNEQFF.

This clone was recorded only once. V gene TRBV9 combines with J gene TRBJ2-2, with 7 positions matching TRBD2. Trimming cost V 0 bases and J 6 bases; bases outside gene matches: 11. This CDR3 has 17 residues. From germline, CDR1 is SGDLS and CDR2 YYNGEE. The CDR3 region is CASSVVSSGTFSGELFF. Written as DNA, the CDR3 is TGTGCCAGCAGCGTAGTATCTAGCGGAACCTTCTCCGGGGAGCTGTTTTTT.

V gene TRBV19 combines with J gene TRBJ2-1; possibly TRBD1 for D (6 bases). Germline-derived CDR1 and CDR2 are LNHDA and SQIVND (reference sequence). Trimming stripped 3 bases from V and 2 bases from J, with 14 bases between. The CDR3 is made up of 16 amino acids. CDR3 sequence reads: CASSIRDKGTYNEQFF. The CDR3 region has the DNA TGTGCCAGTAGTATTAGGGACAAGGGGACCTACAATGAGCAGTTCTTC.

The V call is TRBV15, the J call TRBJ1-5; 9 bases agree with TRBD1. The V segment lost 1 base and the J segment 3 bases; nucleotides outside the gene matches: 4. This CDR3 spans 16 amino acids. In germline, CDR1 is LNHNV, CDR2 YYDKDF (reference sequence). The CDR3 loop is CATSRVRTGVNQPQHF. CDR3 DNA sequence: TGTGCCACCAGCAGAGTTAGGACAGGGGTCAATCAGCCCCAGCATTTT.

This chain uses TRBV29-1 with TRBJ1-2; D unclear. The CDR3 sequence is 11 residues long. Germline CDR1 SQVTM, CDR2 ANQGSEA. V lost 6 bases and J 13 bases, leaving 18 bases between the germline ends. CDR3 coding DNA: TGCAGCGTCCTCCACCCAGCCTCTGGCACCTTC. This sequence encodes CSVLHPASGTF.

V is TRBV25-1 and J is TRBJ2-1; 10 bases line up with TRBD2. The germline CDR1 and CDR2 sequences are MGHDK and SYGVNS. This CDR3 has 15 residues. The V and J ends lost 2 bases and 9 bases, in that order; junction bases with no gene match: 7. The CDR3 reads CASSEPSGRVSEQFF. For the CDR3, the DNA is TGTGCCAGCAGTGAACCCAGCGGGAGGGTAAGTGAGCAGTTCTTC.

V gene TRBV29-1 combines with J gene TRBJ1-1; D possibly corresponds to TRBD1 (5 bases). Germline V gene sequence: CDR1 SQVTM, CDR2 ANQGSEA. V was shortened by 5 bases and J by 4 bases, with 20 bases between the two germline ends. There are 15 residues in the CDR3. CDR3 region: CSVSGGRVGATEAFF. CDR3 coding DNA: TGCAGCGTTAGCGGAGGCAGGGTAGGGGCCACTGAAGCTTTCTTT.

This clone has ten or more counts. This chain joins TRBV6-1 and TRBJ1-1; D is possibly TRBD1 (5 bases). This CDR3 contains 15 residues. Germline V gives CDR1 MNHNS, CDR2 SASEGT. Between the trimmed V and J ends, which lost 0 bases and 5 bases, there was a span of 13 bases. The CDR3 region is CASSEAGGSGTEAFF. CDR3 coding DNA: TGTGCCAGCAGTGAAGCGGGGGGTTCTGGGACTGAAGCTTTCTTT.

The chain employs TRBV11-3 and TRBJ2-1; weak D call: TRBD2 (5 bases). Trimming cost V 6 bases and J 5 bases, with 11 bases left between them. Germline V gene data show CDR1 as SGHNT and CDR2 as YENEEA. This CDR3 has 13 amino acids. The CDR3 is CASRGGLNNEQFF. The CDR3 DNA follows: TGTGCCAGCAGAGGAGGCCTAAACAATGAGCAGTTCTTC.

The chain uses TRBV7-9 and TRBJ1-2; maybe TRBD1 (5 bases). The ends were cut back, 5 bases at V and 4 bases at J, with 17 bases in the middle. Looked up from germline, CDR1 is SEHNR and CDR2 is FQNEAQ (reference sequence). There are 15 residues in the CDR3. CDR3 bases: TGTGCCAGCAGCCCTTCTGCGGGGGTTCCCTATGGCTACACCTTC. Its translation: CASSPSAGVPYGYTF.

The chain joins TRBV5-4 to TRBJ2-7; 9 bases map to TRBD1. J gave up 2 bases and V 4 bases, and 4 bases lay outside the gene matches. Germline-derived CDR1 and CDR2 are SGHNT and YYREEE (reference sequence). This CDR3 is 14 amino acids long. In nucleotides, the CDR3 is TGTGCCAGCAGCCGGACAGGGGCTACCTACGAGCAGTACTTC. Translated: CASSRTGATYEQYF. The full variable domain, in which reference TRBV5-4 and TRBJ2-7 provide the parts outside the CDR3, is ETGVTQSPTHLIKTRGQQVTLRCSSQSGHNTVSWYQQALGQGPQFIFQYYREEENGRGNFPPRFSGLQFPNYSSELNVNALELDDSALYLCASSRTGATYEQYFGPGTRLTVT.

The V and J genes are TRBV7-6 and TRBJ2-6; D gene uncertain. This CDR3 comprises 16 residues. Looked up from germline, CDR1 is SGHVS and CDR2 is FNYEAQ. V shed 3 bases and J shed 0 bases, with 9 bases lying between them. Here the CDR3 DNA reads TGTGCCAGCAGCTTTTACTTTGGCTCTGGGGCCAACGTCCTGACTTTC. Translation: CASSFYFGSGANVLTF. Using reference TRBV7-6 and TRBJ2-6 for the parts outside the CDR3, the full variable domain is GAGVSQSPRYKVTKRGQDVALRCDPISGHVSLYWYRQALGQGPEFLTYFNYEAQQDKSGLPNDRFSAERPEGSISTLTIQRTEQRDSAMYRCASSFYFGSGANVLTFGAGSRLTVL.

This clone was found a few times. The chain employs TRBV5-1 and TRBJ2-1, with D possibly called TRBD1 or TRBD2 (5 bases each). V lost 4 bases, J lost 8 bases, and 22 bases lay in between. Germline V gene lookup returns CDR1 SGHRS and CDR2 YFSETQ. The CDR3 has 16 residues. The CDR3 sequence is CASSLGALGVMYEQFF. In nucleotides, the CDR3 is TGCGCCAGCAGCCTCGGGGCTCTCGGGGTTATGTATGAGCAGTTCTTC.

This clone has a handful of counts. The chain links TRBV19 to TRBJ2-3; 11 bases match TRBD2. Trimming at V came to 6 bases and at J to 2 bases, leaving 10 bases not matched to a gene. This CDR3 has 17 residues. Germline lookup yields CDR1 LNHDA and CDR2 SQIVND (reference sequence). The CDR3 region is CASRGIAGGRVTDTQYF. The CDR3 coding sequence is TGTGCCAGTAGAGGAATAGCGGGAGGGCGAGTCACAGATACGCAGTATTTT.

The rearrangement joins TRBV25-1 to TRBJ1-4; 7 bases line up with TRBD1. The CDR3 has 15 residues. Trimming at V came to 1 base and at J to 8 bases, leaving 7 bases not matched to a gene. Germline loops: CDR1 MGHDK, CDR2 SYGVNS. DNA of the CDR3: TGTGCCAGCAGTGAATGGGGGGACAGCCGGGAAAAACTGTTTTTT. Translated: CASSEWGDSREKLFF.

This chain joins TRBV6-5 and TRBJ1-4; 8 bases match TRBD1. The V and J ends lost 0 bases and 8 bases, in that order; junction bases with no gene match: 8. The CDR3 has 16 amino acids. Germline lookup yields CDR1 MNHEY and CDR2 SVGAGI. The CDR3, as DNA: TGTGCCAGCAGTTACTCCAAGGACAGGGTGAGCGAAAAACTGTTTTTT. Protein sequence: CASSYSKDRVSEKLFF.

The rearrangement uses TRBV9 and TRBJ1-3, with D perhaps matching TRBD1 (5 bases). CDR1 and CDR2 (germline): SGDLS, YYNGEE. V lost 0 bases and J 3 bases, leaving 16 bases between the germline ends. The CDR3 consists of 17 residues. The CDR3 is CASSVAPQGPSGNTIYF. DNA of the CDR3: TGTGCCAGCAGCGTAGCCCCGCAGGGACCAAGTGGAAACACCATATATTTT.

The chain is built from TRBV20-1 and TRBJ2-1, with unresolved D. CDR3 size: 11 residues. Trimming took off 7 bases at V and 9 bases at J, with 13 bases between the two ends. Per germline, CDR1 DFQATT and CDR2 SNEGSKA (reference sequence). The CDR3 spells CSVRPDGEQFF. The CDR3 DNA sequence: TGCAGTGTCCGACCCGACGGTGAGCAGTTCTTC.

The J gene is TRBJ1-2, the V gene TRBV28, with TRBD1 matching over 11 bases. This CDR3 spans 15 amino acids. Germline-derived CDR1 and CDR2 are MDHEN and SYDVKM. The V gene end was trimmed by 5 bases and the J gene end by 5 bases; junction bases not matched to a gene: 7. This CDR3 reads CASSTRTGGAYGYTF. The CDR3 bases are TGTGCCAGCAGTACCCGGACAGGGGGCGCGTATGGCTACACCTTC.

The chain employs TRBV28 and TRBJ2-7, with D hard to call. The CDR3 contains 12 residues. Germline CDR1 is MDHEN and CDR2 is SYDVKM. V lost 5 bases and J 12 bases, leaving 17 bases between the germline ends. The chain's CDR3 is CASSPPGGWAYF. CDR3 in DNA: TGTGCCAGCAGTCCCCCCGGCGGATGGGCGTACTTC.

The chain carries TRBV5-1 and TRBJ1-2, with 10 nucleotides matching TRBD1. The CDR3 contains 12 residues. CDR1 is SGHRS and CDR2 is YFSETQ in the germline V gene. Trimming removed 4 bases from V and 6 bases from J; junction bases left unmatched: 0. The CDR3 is CASSGQGDGYTF. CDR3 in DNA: TGCGCCAGCAGCGGACAGGGGGATGGCTACACCTTC.